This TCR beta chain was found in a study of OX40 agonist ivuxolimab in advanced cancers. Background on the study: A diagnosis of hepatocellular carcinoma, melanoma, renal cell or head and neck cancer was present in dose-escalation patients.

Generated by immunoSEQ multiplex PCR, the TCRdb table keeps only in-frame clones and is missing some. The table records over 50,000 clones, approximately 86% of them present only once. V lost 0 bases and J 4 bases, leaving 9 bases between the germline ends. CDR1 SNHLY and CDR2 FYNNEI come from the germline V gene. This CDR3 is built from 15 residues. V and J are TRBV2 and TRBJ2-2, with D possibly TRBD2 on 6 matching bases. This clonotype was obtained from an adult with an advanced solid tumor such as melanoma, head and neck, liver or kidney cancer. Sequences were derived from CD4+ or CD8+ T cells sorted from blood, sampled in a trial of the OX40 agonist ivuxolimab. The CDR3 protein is CASSEAAGLTGELFF. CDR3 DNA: TGTGCCAGCAGTGAAGCGGCGGGACTCACCGGGGAGCTGTTTTTT. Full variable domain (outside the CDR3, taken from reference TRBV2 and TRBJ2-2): EPEVTQTPSHQVTQMGQEVILRCVPISNHLYFYWYRQILGQKVEFLVSFYNNEISEKSEIFDDQFSVERPDGSNFTLKIRSTKLEDSAMYFCASSEAAGLTGELFFGEGSRLTVL.